Below, 26 T cell receptor beta chains from the same sample are listed, as sequenced in a study of T cells in Graves' hyperthyroidism and ophthalmopathy. TCR beta CDR3 sequences were amplified from RNA transcripts. TCR CDR3 underwent first-round RT-PCR with the HTBI primer set. TCRdb redid the calling of the multiplex PCR reads with MiXCR, one entry per CDR3 protein. The sample has around 50,000 distinct CDR3 sequences, roughly half seen once. The sequenced sample was blood. Receptor source: a woman in her forties or fifties with Graves' ophthalmopathy.

The genes are TRBV5-6 and TRBJ2-7, with 10 positions matching TRBD2. Trimming took 4 bases from V and 3 from J; bases not matched to a gene: 4. The CDR3 has 14 residues. In germline, CDR1 is SGHDT, CDR2 YYEEEE. CDR3 amino acids: CASSAASGSYEQYV. CDR3 coding DNA: TGTGCCAGCAGCGCTGCTAGCGGGAGCTACGAGCAGTACGTC.

This clonotype appeared many times. The chain couples TRBV5-1 to TRBJ2-5; 10 nucleotides align to TRBD2. CDR1 SGHRS and CDR2 YFSETQ come from the germline V gene. The trim removed 0 bases at V and 2 bases at J, leaving 7 bases unmatched. The CDR3 totals 17 residues. For the CDR3, the DNA is TGCGCCAGCAGCTTGGTGTTAGCGGGGGGAAGACAAGAGACCCAGTACTTC. Amino acid sequence: CASSLVLAGGRQETQYF.

The J gene is TRBJ1-6, the V gene TRBV7-9; D not certain. Trimming took 1 base from V and 5 from J, leaving 9 bases between them. This CDR3 contains 15 residues. CDR1 SEHNR and CDR2 FQNEAQ come from the germline V gene (reference sequence). CDR3 loop: CASSLVGSDNSPLHF. DNA of the CDR3: TGTGCCAGCAGCTTAGTTGGGTCAGATAATTCACCCCTCCACTTT.

Many counts were recorded for this clonotype. This CDR3 is CSARGLGQPQHF. CDR3 nucleotide sequence: TGCAGTGCTAGGGGGCTTGGGCAGCCCCAGCATTTT. The chain links TRBV20-1 to TRBJ1-5, with D perhaps TRBD1 (5 bases). Trimming removed 3 bases at V and 7 bases at J, with 10 bases between. The germline CDR1 and CDR2 sequences are DFQATT and SNEGSKA (reference sequence). This CDR3 contains 12 residues.

This sequence joins TRBV7-9 and TRBJ1-6, with a weak D call TRBD1 (5 bases). Looked up from germline, CDR1 is SEHNR and CDR2 is FQNEAQ (reference sequence). V dropped 1 base and J dropped 9 bases, with 16 bases sitting between them. There are 16 residues in the CDR3. The CDR3 sequence: CASSLVLTGGRSPLHF. The CDR3 DNA reads TGTGCCAGCAGCTTAGTTCTCACGGGGGGTCGTTCACCCCTCCACTTT. The variable domain in full, with the rest retrieved from reference TRBV7-9 and TRBJ1-6, is DTGVSQNPRHKITKRGQNVTFRCDPISEHNRLYWYRQTLGQGPEFLTYFQNEAQLEKSRLLSDRFSAERPKGSFSTLEIQRTEQGDSAMYLCASSLVLTGGRSPLHFGNGTRLTVT.

The rearrangement links TRBV9 to TRBJ2-3; D is uncertain. CDR1 is SGDLS, CDR2 YYNGEE, per germline. The CDR3 has 14 residues. Deletions cut 1 base from V and 1 base from J, with 7 bases between. CDR3 in DNA: TGTGCCAGCAGCGTACGCCAAGGCACAGATACGCAGTATTTT. Translated: CASSVRQGTDTQYF.

This clonotype was counted at least ten times. CDR3 sequence: CASSLGQGGNIQYF. The DNA of the CDR3 is TGCGCCAGCAGCTTGGGACAGGGTGGAAACATTCAGTACTTC. The V call is TRBV5-1, the J call TRBJ2-4; TRBD1 agrees at 7 bases. The CDR3 contains 14 residues. The germline gives CDR1 SGHRS, CDR2 YFSETQ. V shed 0 bases and J 6 bases; nucleotides not matched to a gene: 3.

The rearrangement uses TRBV28 and TRBJ2-2; D gene uncertain. Germline V lookup: CDR1 MDHEN, CDR2 SYDVKM. The CDR3 contains 14 residues. Trimming removed 7 bases at V and 6 bases at J, with 15 bases between. CDR3 sequence: CASTHRAGSGELFF. CDR3 nucleotides: TGTGCCAGCACCCACCGGGCCGGTTCCGGGGAGCTGTTTTTT. Full variable domain (remainder filled in from reference TRBV28 and TRBJ2-2): DVKVTQSSRYLVKRTGEKVFLECVQDMDHENMFWYRQDPGLGLRLIYFSYDVKMKEKGDIPEGYSVSREKKERFSLILESASTNQTSMYLCASTHRAGSGELFFGEGSRLTVL.

This clonotype was detected many times. V and J are TRBV7-2 and TRBJ1-2; D gene ambiguous. Trimming shortened V by 5 bases and J by 2 bases, and 12 bases separated the two germline ends. The CDR3 extends over 14 amino acids. Germline CDR1 SGHTA, CDR2 FQGNSA. The CDR3 region has the DNA TGTGCCAGCAGCCCGGAAGGGTTGAACTATGGCTACACCTTC. Translating gives CASSPEGLNYGYTF. The entire variable domain, with the rest obtained from reference TRBV7-2 and TRBJ1-2, is as follows: GAGVSQSPSNKVTEKGKDVELRCDPISGHTALYWYRQSLGQGLEFLIYFQGNSAPDKSGLPSDRFSAERTGGSVSTLTIQRTQQEDSAVYLCASSPEGLNYGYTFGSGTRLTVV.

This clonotype was seen a few times. The J gene is TRBJ2-7, the V gene TRBV28, with D possibly TRBD2 on 5 matching bases. Trimming stripped 2 bases from V and 4 bases from J, with 15 bases between. The germline V gene has CDR1 MDHEN and CDR2 SYDVKM. This CDR3 comprises 15 residues. CDR3 region: CASSLDLGVGYEQYF. The CDR3, as DNA: TGTGCCAGCAGTTTAGATCTCGGGGTGGGGTACGAGCAGTACTTC.

In its sample, this clonotype was seen once. Lacking the conserved final phenylalanine or tryptophan, this CDR3 likely reflects a read error. No DNA is shown, since the ends of the CDR3 on it are uncertain; the CDR3 is the one TCRdb lists. V usage is TRBV7-9 and J usage is TRBJ1-4; the DNA was not used to check the table's D call, TRBD1. Germline lookup yields CDR1 SEHNR and CDR2 FQNEAQ (reference sequence). From its first to its last residue, the CDR3 has 8 amino acids. The CDR3 loop is CASSYGTG.

This clonotype was observed at least ten times. V and J are TRBV7-2 and TRBJ2-7; 7 bases line up with TRBD1. The length of the CDR3 is 16 residues. V shed 0 bases and J 3 bases; nucleotides not matched to a gene: 8. Germline assignment: CDR1 SGHTA and CDR2 FQGNSA. In DNA form, the CDR3 reads TGTGCCAGCAGCTTAGCGGGGTCTACAGGGGACTACGAGCAGTACTTC. The encoded protein is CASSLAGSTGDYEQYF.

DNA of the CDR3: TGCAGTGCTAGAGACCAACCGGGGGGGGCGGGAGACGGCTACACCTTC. This encodes CSARDQPGGAGDGYTF. J is TRBJ1-2 and V is TRBV20-1, with D maybe TRBD1 (6 bases). CDR3 length equals 16 residues. CDR1 is DFQATT, CDR2 SNEGSKA, per germline (reference sequence). V lost 0 bases and J 8 bases, leaving 22 bases between the germline ends.

This sequence joins TRBV10-3 and TRBJ1-2; D is unresolved. The germline CDR1 and CDR2 sequences are ENHRY and SYGVKD. The CDR3 runs 14 residues. Trimming removed 11 bases from V and 4 bases from J, with 20 bases in between. DNA of the CDR3: TGTGCCGTCGGTGGAGGCGATCGAACCTATGGCTACACCTTC. The encoded protein is CAVGGGDRTYGYTF.

This clonotype was detected ten times or more. The V call is TRBV19, the J call TRBJ1-5; 7 bases are a match to TRBD1. The CDR3 has 18 amino acids. Germline V CDR1 and CDR2: LNHDA, SQIVND (reference sequence). Trimming took 1 base from V and 12 from J; bases not matched to a gene: 21. This CDR3 is CASSIAGGESGGRGVQHF. CDR3 bases: TGTGCCAGTAGTATAGCGGGGGGGGAATCAGGGGGAAGAGGGGTCCAGCATTTT.

On this clonotype: Germline and junction disagree at one end, which may indicate a read error. The gene calls are TRBV9 and TRBJ2-1; D is possibly TRBD1 (5 bases). Germline CDR1 and CDR2: SGDLS and YYNGEE. The CDR3 consists of 14 residues. The CDR3 DNA is TGTGCCACCAGCTTCCGGCAGGGTGACAATGAGCAGTTCTTC. It encodes CATSFRQGDNEQFF.

This clonotype has at least ten counts. V is TRBV19 and J is TRBJ1-6; tentative D call: TRBD1 (5 bases). The CDR3 length is 15 residues. V was clipped by 6 bases and J by 5 bases, with 14 bases between them. Germline CDR1 and CDR2: LNHDA and SQIVND (reference sequence). The CDR3 loop reads CASSPGGADNSPLHF. CDR3 sequence (DNA): TGTGCCAGTAGCCCCGGAGGGGCGGATAATTCACCCCTCCACTTT.

This clonotype appeared a few times. Sequence at one end of the junction differs from germline and may be a read error. This sequence joins TRBV7-9 and TRBJ2-2; D possibly corresponds to TRBD2 (5 bases). The germline gives CDR1 SEHNR, CDR2 FQNEAQ (reference sequence). The CDR3 has 15 residues. The CDR3, as DNA: TGTGCCACCCCCCCCCCAGCGGCGAACGCCGGGGAGCTGTTTTTT. It specifies CATPPPAANAGELFF.

This clonotype was observed many times. V and J are TRBV6-1 and TRBJ2-5, with a tentative D call TRBD2 (6 bases). Germline V CDR1 and CDR2: MNHNS, SASEGT. The V end lost 1 base, the J end lost 5 bases, and 11 bases lay between the germline ends. The CDR3 consists of 14 residues. CDR3 protein: CASSEGASVETQYF. The CDR3 nucleotides read TGTGCCAGCAGTGAAGGTGCTAGCGTCGAGACCCAGTACTTC.

This clonotype was counted many times. The V call is TRBV20-1, the J call TRBJ1-6; a possible D gene is TRBD1 (5 bases). Trimming pared 3 bases from V and 4 bases from J, leaving 16 bases between. The CDR3 is made up of 16 amino acids. Germline V gene sequence: CDR1 DFQATT, CDR2 SNEGSKA (reference sequence). The CDR3 protein is CSASSRQGLYNSPLHF. The DNA for the CDR3 is TGCAGTGCTAGTTCTCGGCAGGGACTATATAATTCACCCCTCCACTTT.

This clonotype has ten or more counts. This chain links TRBV20-1 with TRBJ1-5; D remains unclear. The germline V gene encodes CDR1 DFQATT and CDR2 SNEGSKA (reference sequence). Trimming removed 3 bases at V and 0 bases at J, with 9 bases between. This CDR3 is 14 amino acids long. In nucleotides, the CDR3 is TGCAGTGCTAGCCTGGGCCCTAGCAATCAGCCCCAGCATTTT. This codes for CSASLGPSNQPQHF.

This clonotype has a count of ten or more. This rearrangement joins TRBV5-6 to TRBJ1-2; D is possibly TRBD1 (5 bases). The ends were cut back, 2 bases at V and 4 bases at J, with 9 bases in the middle. This CDR3 is 13 amino acids long. Germline V gives CDR1 SGHDT, CDR2 YYEEEE. The CDR3 here is CASSFGDLYGYTF. CDR3 coding DNA: TGTGCCAGCAGCTTCGGGGACCTCTATGGCTACACCTTC. The full variable domain, completed using reference TRBV5-6 and TRBJ1-2, is DAGVTQSPTHLIKTRGQQVTLRCSPKSGHDTVSWYQQALGQGPQFIFQYYEEEERQRGNFPDRFSGHQFPNYSSELNVNALLLGDSALYLCASSFGDLYGYTFGSGTRLTVV.

CDR3 coding DNA: TGCAGTGCTAGTCGAGGGGGGACAGGGGAGACTTTC. Protein sequence: CSASRGGTGETF. The V gene is TRBV20-1, the J gene TRBJ2-6, with 10 positions matching TRBD1. CDR1 is DFQATT, CDR2 SNEGSKA, per germline (reference sequence). With V trimmed by 3 bases and J by 18 bases, 8 bases remained unmatched. This CDR3 is 12 amino acids long.

This clonotype was observed many times. This rearrangement joins TRBV11-2 to TRBJ2-1, with 11 bases aligning to TRBD2. Germline V gene data show CDR1 as SGHAT and CDR2 as FQNNGV. The CDR3 runs 16 residues. V dropped 3 bases and J dropped 3; count of bases not matched to a gene: 4. The CDR3 loop is CASSFSGRAFYNEQFF. The CDR3 DNA follows: TGTGCCAGCAGCTTTAGCGGGAGGGCCTTCTACAATGAGCAGTTCTTC.

Regarding this clonotype: A read error is likely, as this CDR3 ends without the conserved phenylalanine or tryptophan. V gene TRBV2 combines with J gene TRBJ1-1; TRBD1 matches at 7 bases. The CDR3 consists of 13 residues. Germline CDR1 and CDR2: SNHLY and FYNNEI. CDR3 sequence (DNA): TGTGTCAGCACAAGGGGGCGGGACACTGAAGCTTTCTTG. The encoded protein is CVSTRGRDTEAFL.

The chain has TRBV9 and TRBJ2-1, with TRBD1 identical over 8 bases. The CDR3 is made up of 14 amino acids. V lost 7 bases and J lost 4; bases outside the gene matches: 7. Germline CDR1 SGDLS, CDR2 YYNGEE. In DNA, the CDR3 is TGTGCCAGCTCACGACAGGGGTCATACAATGAGCAGTTCTTC. It specifies CASSRQGSYNEQFF.